These T cell receptor beta chains were read from a single sample in a study of PD-L1 blockade in urothelial cancer. Data came from immunoSEQ multiplex PCR; TCRdb stores just in-frame clones and leaves some out. This table has tens of thousands of clones, about 87% appearing once. This sample comprised PBMCs, obtained around atezolizumab (anti-PD-L1) treatment. These TCRs come from a man in his fifties or sixties with urothelial cancer. Each CDR3 is given with its conserved first and last residue. D genes are given only for firm matches. Size is stated for part of the rows, as once, few or many counts, or as a class when the clone is expanded.

TRBJ2-7 TRBV7-9 TRBD2 NA CASSLTGRASYEQYF TGTGCCAGCAGCTTAACCGGGAGGGCCTCCTACGAGCAGTACTTC
TRBJ2-7 TRBV7-9 TRBD2 NA CASSGGSSGLASPYEQYF TGTGCCAGCAGTGGCGGGAGTTCGGGACTAGCTTCCCCCTACGAGCAGTACTTC
TRBJ2-5 TRBV11-2 TRBD2 NA CASVWTSGEQETQYF TGTGCCAGCGTATGGACTAGCGGGGAACAAGAGACCCAGTACTTC
TRBJ2-7 TRBV7-9 TRBD1 NA CASSPTGTGGHEQYF TGTGCCAGCAGCCCTACCGGGACAGGGGGCCACGAGCAGTACTTC
TRBJ1-1 TRBV7-3 NA NA CASSLSPVGRLSFF TGTGCCAGCAGCTTAAGTCCAGTTGGCAGGTTGTCTTTCTTT
TRBJ1-5 TRBV11-2 TRBD1 NA CASSWGQGAGQPQHF TGTGCCAGCAGCTGGGGACAGGGGGCGGGTCAGCCCCAGCATTTT
TRBJ2-1 TRBV6-5 NA NA CASRGTLSSYNEQFF TGTGCCAGCAGAGGGACTCTAAGCTCCTACAATGAGCAGTTCTTC
TRBJ2-7 TRBV5-1 TRBD1 NA CASSWVGGLTGNEQYF TGCGCCAGCAGCTGGGTGGGTGGGTTGACAGGGAACGAGCAGTACTTC
TRBJ1-5 TRBV19 NA once CASRTDRYNQPQHF TGTGCCAGTAGGACAGACAGGTACAATCAGCCCCAGCATTTT
TRBJ1-2 TRBV20-1 NA once CSARVEYGYTF TGCAGTGCTAGAGTCGAGTATGGCTACACCTTC
TRBJ2-3 TRBV7-9 NA NA CASSPDMDTSTDTQYF TGTGCCAGCAGCCCAGATATGGACACCAGCACAGATACGCAGTATTTT
TRBJ1-3 TRBV5-6 NA NA CASSFRGDYSGNTIYF TGTGCCAGCAGCTTTAGAGGGGACTACTCTGGAAACACCATATATTTT
TRBJ2-5 TRBV5-4 TRBD2 once CASRPGLAGNNLQETQYF TGTGCCAGCAGGCCAGGACTAGCGGGGAATAATCTACAAGAGACCCAGTACTTC
TRBJ2-2 TRBV4-1 NA NA CASSQVGLPAGELFF TGCGCCAGCAGCCAAGTGGGGCTCCCGGCCGGGGAGCTGTTTTTT
TRBJ2-7 TRBV9 TRBD2 NA CASSQGTSGSVYF TGTGCCAGCAGCCAAGGGACTAGCGGGAGTGTTTACTTC
TRBJ1-1 TRBV6-6 NA NA CASSYSGGQGTEAFF TGTGCCAGCAGTTACTCGGGGGGGCAGGGCACTGAAGCTTTCTTT
TRBJ1-1 TRBV18 TRBD1 NA CASSPGTGEIAEAFF TGTGCCAGCTCACCAGGAACAGGGGAGATTGCTGAAGCTTTCTTT